This T cell receptor beta chain is drawn from a study of beta chain features in type 1 diabetes. Whole-study context: Patients looked much like healthy donors when it came to age, gender and cell yields. Study-wide results and limits: A PCR bias possibly favoring shorter templates would apply equally to patients and controls. In every one of the four CD4+ subsets, TCRB CDR3s were moderately but significantly shorter in Type 1 diabetes patients. High-TCR-expressing cells could be over-represented by cDNA sequencing.

Sequencing targeted expressed TCRB transcripts, as all isolated RNA had been reverse transcribed. Repertoires were generated with immunoSEQ multiplex PCR, while TCRdb's copy carries only in-frame clones and drops some. The profile shows over 120,000 clones, about 12% of them singletons. Purities over 98% were achieved in all sorted populations. To note about this clone: The antigen is unknown.

Germline assignment: CDR1 MNHEY and CDR2 SVGAGI. The CDR3 spans 14 residues. The V and J ends lost 10 bases and 0 bases respectively, with 14 bases between them. The clonotype comes from a man younger than 35 with type 1 diabetes. Sequencing was carried out using central memory CD4+ T cells from blood. This chain connects TRBV6-5 to TRBJ2-3, with a tentative D call TRBD1 (5 bases). CDR3 in DNA: TGTGCCATCGCCAAGACAGTCAGCACAGATACGCAGTATTTT. This sequence encodes CAIAKTVSTDTQYF.